A single sample is the source of the 8 T cell receptor beta chains below, sequenced in a study of cytomegalovirus exposure and HLA in healthy donors. Amplification used 60 Vbeta primers and 13 Jbeta primers. Sequenced by immunoSEQ multiplex PCR; TCRdb stores in-frame clones only, minus some. The data contain over 200,000 clones, around 80% of them singletons. The sample taken for sequencing was PBMCs. These receptors originate from a man aged 40-49 years in good health and CMV-seropositive.

V and J are TRBV30 and TRBJ2-1; a possible D gene is TRBD2 (5 bases). The V and J ends lost 4 bases and 0 bases respectively, with 16 bases between them. Germline CDR1 is GTSNPN and CDR2 is SVGIG (reference sequence). There are 16 residues in the CDR3. The CDR3 region is CAWTPPERSSYNEQFF. The CDR3 DNA reads as TGTGCCTGGACCCCCCCGGAGCGGAGCTCCTACAATGAGCAGTTCTTC.

The J gene is TRBJ2-5, the V gene TRBV6-1, with D hard to call. The J call may be wrong; the DNA end is better matched by TRBJ2-7. In germline, CDR1 is MNHNS, CDR2 SASEGT. CDR3 size: 14 residues. For the CDR3, the DNA is TGTGCCAGCAGTGATAGAGTAGTTTCCTACGAGCAGTACTTC. It is translated as CASSDRVVSYEQYF.

The chain couples TRBV6-1 to TRBJ2-7; D remains ambiguous. The CDR3 has 12 residues. Germline loops: CDR1 MNHNS, CDR2 SASEGT. Trimming pared 3 bases from V and 4 bases from J, leaving 7 bases between. The CDR3 DNA is TGTGCCAGCAGTGATCACGGGTACGAGCAGTACGTC. It specifies CASSDHGYEQYV.

This chain uses TRBV5-1 with TRBJ2-1, with 12 bases fitting TRBD2. This CDR3 is built from 15 residues. The V gene end was trimmed by 3 bases and the J gene end by 9 bases; junction bases not matched to a gene: 7. CDR1 and CDR2 (germline): SGHRS, YFSETQ. The CDR3 nucleotides are TGCGCCAGCAGCTGGCTAGCGGGAGGGCCGGGTGAGCAGTTCTTC. It translates to CASSWLAGGPGEQFF.

Note on this clone: The DNA is left out, because the CDR3 cannot be placed on it with certainty; the CDR3 is given as TCRdb lists it. CDR3 in amino acids: CASSTSVGGTEAFF. The genes are TRBV27 and TRBJ1-1. The V gene's germline CDR1 is MNHEY and CDR2 SMNVEV (reference sequence). The CDR3 adds up to 14 amino acids, both ends counted.

This rearrangement joins TRBV5-6 to TRBJ1-1; tentative D call: TRBD1 (6 bases). This CDR3 is built from 16 residues. The V end was cut by 4 bases, the J end by 5 bases, with 21 bases between. CDR1 SGHDT and CDR2 YYEEEE come from the germline V gene. CDR3: CASSPRGGRIKTEAFF. CDR3 DNA: TGTGCCAGCAGCCCGAGGGGGGGGCGAATCAAGACTGAAGCTTTCTTT. Based on the CDR3 plus reference TRBV5-6 and TRBJ1-1, the full variable domain is DAGVTQSPTHLIKTRGQQVTLRCSPKSGHDTVSWYQQALGQGPQFIFQYYEEEERQRGNFPDRFSGHQFPNYSSELNVNALLLGDSALYLCASSPRGGRIKTEAFFGQGTRLTVV.

The J gene is TRBJ2-5, the V gene TRBV6-5; 7 nucleotides align to TRBD2. This CDR3 has 13 amino acids. Germline loops: CDR1 MNHEY, CDR2 SVGAGI. J lost 6 bases, V lost 6 bases, and 7 bases had no gene match. This CDR3 reads CASSRTRQQTQYF. The CDR3 DNA is TGTGCCAGCAGCAGGACTAGGCAACAGACCCAGTACTTC.

The chain employs TRBV19 and TRBJ1-2, with TRBD1 identical over 10 bases. V trimming: 1 base; J trimming: 7 bases; junction bases outside the gene matches: 3. In germline, CDR1 is LNHDA, CDR2 SQIVND (reference sequence). The CDR3 sequence is 14 residues long. Here the CDR3 reads CASSIGGTGAGYTF. CDR3 in DNA: TGTGCCAGTAGTATAGGGGGGACAGGGGCTGGCTACACCTTC.